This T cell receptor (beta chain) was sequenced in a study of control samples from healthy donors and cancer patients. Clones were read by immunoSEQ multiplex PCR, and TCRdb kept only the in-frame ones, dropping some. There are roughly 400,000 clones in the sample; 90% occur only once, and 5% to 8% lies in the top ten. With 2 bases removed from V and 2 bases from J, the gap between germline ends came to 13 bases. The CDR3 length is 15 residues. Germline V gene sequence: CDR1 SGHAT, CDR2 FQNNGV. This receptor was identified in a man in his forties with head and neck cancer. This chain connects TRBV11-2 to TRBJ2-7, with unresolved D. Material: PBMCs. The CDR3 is CASSLFQDGAYEQYF. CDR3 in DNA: TGTGCCAGCAGCTTATTTCAGGACGGAGCCTACGAGCAGTACTTC.